This T cell receptor beta chain is drawn from a study of blood T cells in healthy people across ages. General study findings and limits: It was the long-lived donors that had more naive CD4+ cells and higher diversity than aged donors.

Trimming took 2 bases from V and 6 from J, leaving 11 bases between them. Germline CDR1 LGHNA, CDR2 YNFKEQ. This CDR3 region has 14 residues. Details on this clonotype: Its antigen remains unknown.

Per-sample PBMC isolation yielded at least 6 million cells. A second PCR, run for roughly 7 to 11 cycles, used a sample-barcoded 5' primer plus a J-beta primer mix. MiXCR, run by TCRdb on the 5' RACE reads, gives a single entry per CDR3 protein. The sample yields just over 1 million distinct CDR3 sequences, around 45% seen once. The chain couples TRBV4-2 to TRBJ2-1; D not certain. This sequence originates from a woman aged 55-70 years in good health. Sequences were obtained from blood. The CDR3 reads CASSQNADPNEQFF. DNA of the CDR3: TGTGCCAGCAGCCAAAATGCCGACCCCAATGAGCAGTTCTTC.